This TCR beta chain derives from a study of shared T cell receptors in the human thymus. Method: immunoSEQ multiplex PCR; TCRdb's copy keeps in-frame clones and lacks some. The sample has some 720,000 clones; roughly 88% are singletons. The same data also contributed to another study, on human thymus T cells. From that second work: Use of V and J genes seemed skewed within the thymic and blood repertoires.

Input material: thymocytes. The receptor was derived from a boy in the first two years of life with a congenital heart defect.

CDR3 in DNA: TGTGCCATCAGGCAGGGACTGGGATTGGGCGATGAGCAGTTCTTC. Translating gives CAIRQGLGLGDEQFF. The chain has TRBV10-3 and TRBJ2-1; the D gene is possibly TRBD2 (6 bases). Germline values: CDR1 ENHRY, CDR2 SYGVKD. V shed 6 bases and J shed 8 bases, with 20 bases lying between them. This CDR3 has 15 amino acids.